The 23 T cell receptor beta chains presented below share a single source sample, sequenced in a study of low-dose radiotherapy and immunotherapy resistance in tumors. With TRAV- and TRBV-specific primers, first-strand cDNA was made, covering the alpha and beta chains. TCR amplification used roughly 20 PCR cycles, a constant-region primer and a V-primer adapter. TCRdb ran MiXCR on the reads and lists one entry per CDR3 protein. The data contain around 10,000 distinct CDR3 sequences, about half of them singletons. The receptor set was obtained from a human donor with advanced metastatic prostate, ovarian, gallbladder or colorectal cancer (not recorded which). This table probably holds off-target reads from a library built for another chain.

This chain links TRBV12-3 or TRBV12-4 with TRBJ1-5, with a possible D match to TRBD1 (5 bases). The CDR3 length is 14 residues. Trimming took off 6 bases at V and 2 bases at J, with 11 bases between the two ends. In DNA, the CDR3 is TGTGCCAGCAGGGACGGGACGGGCAATCAGCCCCAGCATTTT. Its protein is CASRDGTGNQPQHF.

V is TRBV5-1 and J is TRBJ2-7; D gene ambiguous. Germline CDR1 and CDR2: SGHRS and YFSETQ. This CDR3 comprises 12 residues. Trimming took off 3 bases at V and 0 bases at J, with 4 bases between the two ends. The CDR3 sequence: CASSSSSYEQYF. As DNA, the CDR3 is TGCGCCAGCAGCTCAAGCTCCTACGAGCAGTACTTC.

The J gene is TRBJ1-2, the V gene TRBV5-6, with TRBD1 matching 7 bases. V gave up 4 bases and J gave up 8 bases; unmatched junction bases: 2. CDR3 length equals 11 residues. In germline, CDR1 is SGHDT, CDR2 YYEEEE. The CDR3 DNA follows: TGTGCCAGCAGCCAGGGGGTGGGCTACACCTTC. Its protein is CASSQGVGYTF.

There are a few counts of this clonotype. The chain links TRBV5-5 to TRBJ2-7; 12 positions match TRBD2. Losses at the gene ends were 3 bases for V and 6 bases for J; bases not matched to a gene: 10. This CDR3 comprises 16 residues. Germline V gene sequence: CDR1 SGHKS, CDR2 YYEKEE (reference sequence). The CDR3 here is CASSSGLAGRWGEQYF. In DNA form, the CDR3 reads TGTGCCAGCAGCTCGGGACTAGCGGGCCGATGGGGCGAGCAGTACTTC.

The V gene is TRBV19, the J gene TRBJ2-7, with D tentatively TRBD1 (5 bases). V lost 3 bases to trimming and J lost 3 bases, with 6 bases between them. Per germline, CDR1 LNHDA and CDR2 SQIVND (reference sequence). CDR3 length: 12 residues. CDR3: CASSMQGYEQYF. CDR3 nucleotide sequence: TGTGCCAGTAGTATGCAGGGCTACGAGCAGTACTTC.

In this sample, this clonotype turned up a few times. V gene TRBV24-1 combines with J gene TRBJ1-5, with TRBD1 matching 7 bases. The germline CDR1 and CDR2 sequences are KGHDR and SFDVKD. V lost 3 bases, J lost 2 bases, and 6 bases stayed unmatched. The CDR3 runs 16 residues. The CDR3 region has the DNA TGTGCCACCAGTGATAGTCGAGGGACAGGCAATCAGCCCCAGCATTTT. Protein sequence: CATSDSRGTGNQPQHF.

This rearrangement joins TRBV5-4 to TRBJ2-1; 9 bases map to TRBD2. From germline, CDR1 is SGHNT and CDR2 YYREEE (reference sequence). J lost 4 bases, V lost 4 bases, and 6 bases had no gene match. CDR3 length equals 15 residues. Written as DNA, the CDR3 is TGTGCCAGCAGCCGTGAGGGACTAGCATACAATGAGCAGTTCTTC. Its translation is CASSREGLAYNEQFF.

This chain uses TRBV5-1 with TRBJ1-2; perhaps TRBD1 as D (5 bases). Germline V CDR1 and CDR2: SGHRS, YFSETQ. Trimming left V 0 bases short and J 8 bases short, with 14 bases between. The CDR3 runs 14 residues. The CDR3 DNA reads as TGCGCCAGCAGCTTGGCCCGGGGCCAGGGAGGCTACACCTTC. Protein product: CASSLARGQGGYTF.

In DNA, the CDR3 is TGTGCCAGCAGCCCGCCCGCCTTAGGGAATGAGCAGTTCTTC. Its translation: CASSPPALGNEQFF. The V gene is TRBV13, the J gene TRBJ2-1; D unresolved. The CDR3 has 14 amino acids. V lost 5 bases and J 7 bases, leaving 15 bases between the germline ends. Germline CDR1 PRHDT, CDR2 FYEKMQ (reference sequence).

In nucleotides, the CDR3 is TGCAGTGCTAGAGAACGCCGGGGGAGTTTTGGCTCCTACAATGAGCAGTTCTTC. Its translation is CSARERRGSFGSYNEQFF. This chain joins TRBV20-1 and TRBJ2-1; possible D gene TRBD2, 6 bases. CDR1 and CDR2 (germline): DFQATT, SNEGSKA (reference sequence). The CDR3 covers 18 residues. The ends were cut back, 0 bases at V and 0 bases at J, with 18 bases in the middle.

This clonotype turned up a few times. The rearrangement joins TRBV28 to TRBJ2-7; unclear D gene. Germline loops: CDR1 MDHEN, CDR2 SYDVKM. V gave up 3 bases and J gave up 1 base, with 13 bases separating them. The CDR3 runs to 15 residues. The CDR3 region is CASSFDGYRSYEQYF. The CDR3 nucleotides read TGTGCCAGCAGTTTTGACGGATACCGATCCTACGAGCAGTACTTC.

This chain links TRBV18 with TRBJ1-1; 7 bases are a match to TRBD1. Trimming cost V 2 bases and J 1 base; bases outside gene matches: 4. The CDR3 consists of 15 residues. Germline V lookup: CDR1 KGHSH, CDR2 LQKENI. In DNA form, the CDR3 reads TGTGCCAGCTCACCAAGTTCAGGGGGGAACACTGAAGCTTTCTTT. Its protein product is CASSPSSGGNTEAFF.

The V call is TRBV19, the J call TRBJ1-2, with TRBD1 as a possible D gene (6 bases). V gave up 3 bases and J gave up 5 bases, with 13 bases separating them. Germline assignment: CDR1 LNHDA and CDR2 SQIVND (reference sequence). CDR3 length: 14 amino acids. CDR3 bases: TGTGCCAGTAGTATGGACAGTCCCGCTTATGGCTACACCTTC. Its translation is CASSMDSPAYGYTF.

This sequence joins TRBV20-1 and TRBJ2-5, with D perhaps TRBD2 (5 bases). Germline V gene data show CDR1 as DFQATT and CDR2 as SNEGSKA (reference sequence). V lost 0 bases to trimming and J lost 4 bases, with 21 bases between them. CDR3 length equals 17 residues. The CDR3 bases are TGCAGTGCTAGAGATCTGGGAGCTTTGGGGTCAGGAGAGACCCAGTACTTC. Its protein product is CSARDLGALGSGETQYF.

The V gene is TRBV5-1, the J gene TRBJ2-6; D uncertain. This CDR3 has 15 amino acids. Germline CDR1 reads SGHRS; CDR2 reads YFSETQ. Trimming pared 4 bases from V and 4 bases from J, leaving 12 bases between. CDR3 protein: CASSPEATGANVLTF. CDR3 sequence (DNA): TGCGCCAGCAGCCCCGAGGCGACGGGGGCCAACGTCCTGACTTTC.

This clonotype was picked up a small number of times. The chain has TRBV4-2 and TRBJ2-1, with TRBD2 identical over 14 bases. There are 17 residues in the CDR3. Germline V CDR1 and CDR2: LGHNA, YNFKEQ. The trim removed 1 base at V and 10 bases at J, leaving 9 bases unmatched. The CDR3 coding sequence is TGTGCCAGCAGCCAAGCCATAGGGACTAGCGGGGGCGGGGAGCAGTTCTTC. This translates into CASSQAIGTSGGGEQFF.

The chain recombines TRBV6-5 with TRBJ1-5; 11 positions match TRBD1. The V segment lost 5 bases and the J segment 8 bases; nucleotides outside the gene matches: 5. The CDR3 covers 14 residues. From germline, CDR1 is MNHEY and CDR2 SVGAGI. CDR3 in DNA: TGTGCCAGCAGTGGACAGGGGGCGAAGGAGCCCCAGCATTTT. This encodes CASSGQGAKEPQHF.

Points on this clonotype: At one boundary the junction diverges from the germline segment, which might be a read error. V gene TRBV20-1 combines with J gene TRBJ2-2; TRBD1 aligns across 7 bases. The CDR3 is 14 residues long. Looked up from germline, CDR1 is DFQATT and CDR2 is SNEGSKA (reference sequence). The CDR3 DNA reads TGCAGTGCGAGAGGGGGCTCGAACACCGGGGAGCTGTTTTTT. It codes for CSARGGSNTGELFF.

This chain connects TRBV4-1 to TRBJ2-7; the match to TRBD1 covers 8 bases. Germline lookup yields CDR1 MGHRA and CDR2 YSYEKL. The V segment lost 4 bases and the J segment 2 bases; nucleotides outside the gene matches: 10. The CDR3 loop spans 16 amino acids. Here the CDR3 DNA reads TGCGCCAGCAGCCTAGCCGGACAGGGTGGAACCTACGAGCAGTACTTC. Translated: CASSLAGQGGTYEQYF.

The chain links TRBV4-3 to TRBJ2-7, with D uncertain. Germline loops: CDR1 LGHNA, CDR2 YSLEER. The CDR3 length is 13 residues. The germline V and J ends were trimmed by 1 base and 3 bases, with 7 bases remaining between them. CDR3 nucleotide sequence: TGCGCCAGCAGCCAAGTTTTTCTCTACGAGCAGTACTTC. It translates to CASSQVFLYEQYF.

J is TRBJ1-6 and V is TRBV28, with a weak D call TRBD1 (5 bases). This CDR3 is built from 14 residues. The V gene's germline CDR1 is MDHEN and CDR2 SYDVKM. Between the trimmed V and J ends, which lost 5 bases and 10 bases, there was a span of 15 bases. CDR3 sequence: CASSTGGSSSPLHF. The DNA of the CDR3 is TGTGCCAGCAGTACTGGGGGGAGTAGCTCACCCCTCCACTTT. Combining the CDR3 with reference TRBV28 and TRBJ1-6 gives the whole variable domain DVKVTQSSRYLVKRTGEKVFLECVQDMDHENMFWYRQDPGLGLRLIYFSYDVKMKEKGDIPEGYSVSREKKERFSLILESASTNQTSMYLCASSTGGSSSPLHFGNGTRLTVT.

V gene TRBV21-1 combines with J gene TRBJ2-5; TRBD1 was called by the table and not checked on the DNA. TRBV21-1 is a recognized pseudogene. This CDR3 has 15 residues. CDR3 nucleotide sequence: TGTGCCAGCAGCCCCAATCGGGGGTTTGGGGAGACCCAGTACTTC. It yields the protein CASSPNRGFGETQYF.

This chain uses TRBV5-5 with TRBJ1-4; D not certain. The CDR3 extends over 15 amino acids. With 1 base removed from V and 2 bases from J, the gap between germline ends came to 9 bases. From germline, CDR1 is SGHKS and CDR2 YYEKEE (reference sequence). The CDR3 DNA sequence: TGTGCCAGCAGCTTGCCGCTACAGACTAATGAAAAACTGTTTTTT. Encoded protein: CASSLPLQTNEKLFF.